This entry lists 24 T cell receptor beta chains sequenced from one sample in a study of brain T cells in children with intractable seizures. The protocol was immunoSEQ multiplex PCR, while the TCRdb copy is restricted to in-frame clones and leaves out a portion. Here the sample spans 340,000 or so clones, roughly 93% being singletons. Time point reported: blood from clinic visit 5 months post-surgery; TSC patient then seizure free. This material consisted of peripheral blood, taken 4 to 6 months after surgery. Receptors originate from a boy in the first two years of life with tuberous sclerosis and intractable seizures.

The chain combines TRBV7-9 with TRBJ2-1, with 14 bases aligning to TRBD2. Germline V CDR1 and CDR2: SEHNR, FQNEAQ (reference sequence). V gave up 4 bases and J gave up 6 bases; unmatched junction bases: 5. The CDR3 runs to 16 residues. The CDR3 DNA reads TGTGCCAGCAGCTCCTCGGGACTAGCGGGGGTCAATGAGCAGTTCTTC. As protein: CASSSSGLAGVNEQFF.

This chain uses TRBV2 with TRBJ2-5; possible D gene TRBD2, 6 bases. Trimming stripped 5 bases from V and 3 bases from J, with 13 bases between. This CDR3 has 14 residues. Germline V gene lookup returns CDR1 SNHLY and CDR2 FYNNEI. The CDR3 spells CASSHGTSEETQYF. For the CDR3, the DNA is TGTGCCAGCAGTCACGGGACTTCCGAAGAGACCCAGTACTTC.

The chain's CDR3 is CASSLKAGEETQYF. The CDR3 region has the DNA TGTGCCAGCAGCTTAAAGGCAGGGGAAGAGACCCAGTACTTC. The chain has TRBV13 and TRBJ2-5, with a weak D call TRBD1 (6 bases). Germline V gene data show CDR1 as PRHDT and CDR2 as FYEKMQ (reference sequence). This CDR3 region has 14 residues. V lost 2 bases, J lost 3 bases, and 10 bases lay in between.

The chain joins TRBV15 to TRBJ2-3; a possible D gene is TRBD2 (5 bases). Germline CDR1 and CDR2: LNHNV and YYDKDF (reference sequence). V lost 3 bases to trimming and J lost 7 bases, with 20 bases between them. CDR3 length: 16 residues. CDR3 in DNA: TGTGCCACCAGCAGTGGAGCGGAGAATCGGCGAAATACGCAGTATTTT. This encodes CATSSGAENRRNTQYF.

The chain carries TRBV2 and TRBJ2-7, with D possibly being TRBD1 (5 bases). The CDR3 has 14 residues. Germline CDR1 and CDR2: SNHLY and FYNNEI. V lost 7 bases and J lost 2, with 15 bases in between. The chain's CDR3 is CASIPGGAPYEQYF. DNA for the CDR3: TGTGCCAGCATACCAGGTGGGGCGCCCTACGAGCAGTACTTC.

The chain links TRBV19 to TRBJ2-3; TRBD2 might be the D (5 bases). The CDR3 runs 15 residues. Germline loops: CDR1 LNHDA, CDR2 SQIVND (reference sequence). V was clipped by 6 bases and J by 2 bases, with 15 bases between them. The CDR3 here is CASSPTGSITDTQYF. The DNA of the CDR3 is TGTGCCAGTAGCCCCACGGGGTCTATCACAGATACGCAGTATTTT.

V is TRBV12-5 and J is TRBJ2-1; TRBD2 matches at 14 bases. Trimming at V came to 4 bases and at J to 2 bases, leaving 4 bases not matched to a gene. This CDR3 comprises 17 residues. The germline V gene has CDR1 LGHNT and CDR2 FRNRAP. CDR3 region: CASGSRLAGGPYNEQFF. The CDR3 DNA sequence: TGTGCTAGTGGTTCCCGACTAGCGGGGGGGCCCTACAATGAGCAGTTCTTC. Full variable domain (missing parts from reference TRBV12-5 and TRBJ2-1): DARVTQTPRHKVTEMGQEVTMRCQPILGHNTVFWYRQTMMQGLELLAYFRNRAPLDDSGMPKDRFSAEMPDATLATLKIQPSEPRDSAVYFCASGSRLAGGPYNEQFFGPGTRLTVL.

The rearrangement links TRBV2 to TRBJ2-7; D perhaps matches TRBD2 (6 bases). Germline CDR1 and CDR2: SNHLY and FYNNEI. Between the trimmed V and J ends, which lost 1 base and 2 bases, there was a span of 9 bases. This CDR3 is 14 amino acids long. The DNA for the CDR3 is TGTGCCAGCAGTGAAGGACTAGGCCCCTACGAGCAGTACTTC. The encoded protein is CASSEGLGPYEQYF.

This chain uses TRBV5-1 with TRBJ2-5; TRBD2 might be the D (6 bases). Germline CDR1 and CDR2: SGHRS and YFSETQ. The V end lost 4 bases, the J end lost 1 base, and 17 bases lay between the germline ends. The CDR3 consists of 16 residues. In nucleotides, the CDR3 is TGCGCCAGCAGCCCGTACAAGAGCGGGTTCCAAGAGACCCAGTACTTC. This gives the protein CASSPYKSGFQETQYF.

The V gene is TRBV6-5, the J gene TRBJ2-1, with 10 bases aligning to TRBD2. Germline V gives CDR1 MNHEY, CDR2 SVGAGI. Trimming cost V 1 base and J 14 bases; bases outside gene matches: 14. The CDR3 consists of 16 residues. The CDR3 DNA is TGTGCCAGCAGTTACTGGAATAGCGGGGGGCCCCATTGGGAGTTCTTC. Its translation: CASSYWNSGGPHWEFF.

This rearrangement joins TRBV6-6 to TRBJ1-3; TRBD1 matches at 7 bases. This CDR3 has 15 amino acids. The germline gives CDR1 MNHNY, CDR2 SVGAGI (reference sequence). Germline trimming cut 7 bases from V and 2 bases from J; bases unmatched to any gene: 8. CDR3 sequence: CASIASGGAGNTIYF. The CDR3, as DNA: TGTGCCAGCATTGCCTCAGGGGGGGCTGGAAACACCATATATTTT.

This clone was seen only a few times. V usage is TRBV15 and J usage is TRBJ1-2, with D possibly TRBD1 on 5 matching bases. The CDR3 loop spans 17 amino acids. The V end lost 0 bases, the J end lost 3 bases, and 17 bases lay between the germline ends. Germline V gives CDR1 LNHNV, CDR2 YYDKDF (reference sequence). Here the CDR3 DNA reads TGTGCCACCAGCAGAGATACCAAGACAGCCACCTACTATGGCTACACCTTC. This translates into CATSRDTKTATYYGYTF.

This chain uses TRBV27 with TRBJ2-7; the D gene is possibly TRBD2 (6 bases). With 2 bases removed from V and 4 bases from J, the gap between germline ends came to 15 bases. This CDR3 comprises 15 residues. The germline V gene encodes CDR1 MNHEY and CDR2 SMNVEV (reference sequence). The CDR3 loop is CASSLTGAFLYEQYF. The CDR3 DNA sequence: TGTGCCAGCAGTTTAACGGGAGCGTTTTTGTACGAGCAGTACTTC.

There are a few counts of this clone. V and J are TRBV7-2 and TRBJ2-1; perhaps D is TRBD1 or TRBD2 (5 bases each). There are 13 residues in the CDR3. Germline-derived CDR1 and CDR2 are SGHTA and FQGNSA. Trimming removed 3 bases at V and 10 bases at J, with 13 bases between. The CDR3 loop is CASSLDGAGEQFF. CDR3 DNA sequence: TGTGCCAGCAGCTTGGACGGGGCAGGGGAGCAGTTCTTC.

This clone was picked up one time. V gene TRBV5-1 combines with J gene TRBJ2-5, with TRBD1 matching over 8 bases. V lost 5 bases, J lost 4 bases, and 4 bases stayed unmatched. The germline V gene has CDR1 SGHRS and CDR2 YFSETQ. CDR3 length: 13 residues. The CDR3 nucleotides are TGCGCCAGCAGTCAGGGGGCAGGAGAGACCCAGTACTTC. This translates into CASSQGAGETQYF.

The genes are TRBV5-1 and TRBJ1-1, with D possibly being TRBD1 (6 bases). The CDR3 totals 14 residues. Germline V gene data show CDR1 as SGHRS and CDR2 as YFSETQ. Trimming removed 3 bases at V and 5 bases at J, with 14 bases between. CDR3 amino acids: CASSSEQGLTEAFF. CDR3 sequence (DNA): TGCGCCAGCAGCTCCGAACAGGGTTTAACTGAAGCTTTCTTT.

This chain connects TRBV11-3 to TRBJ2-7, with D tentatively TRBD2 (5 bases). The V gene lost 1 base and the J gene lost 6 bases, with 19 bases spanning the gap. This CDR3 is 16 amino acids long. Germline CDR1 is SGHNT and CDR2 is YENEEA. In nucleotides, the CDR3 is TGTGCCAGCAGCTTAGTTTTATGGACTTCCGAGGGCGAGCAGTACTTC. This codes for CASSLVLWTSEGEQYF.

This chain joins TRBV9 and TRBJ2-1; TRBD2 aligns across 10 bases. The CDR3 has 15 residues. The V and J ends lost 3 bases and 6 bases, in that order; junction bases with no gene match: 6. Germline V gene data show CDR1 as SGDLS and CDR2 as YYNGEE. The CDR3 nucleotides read TGTGCCAGCAGCGCTAGACTAGCGGGTAGCAATGAGCAGTTCTTC. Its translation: CASSARLAGSNEQFF.

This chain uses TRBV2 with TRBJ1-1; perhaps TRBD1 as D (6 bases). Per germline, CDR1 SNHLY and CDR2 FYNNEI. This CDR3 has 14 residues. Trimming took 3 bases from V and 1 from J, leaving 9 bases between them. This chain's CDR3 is CASSELTGNTEAFF. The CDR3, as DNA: TGTGCCAGCAGTGAGTTGACAGGGAACACTGAAGCTTTCTTT.

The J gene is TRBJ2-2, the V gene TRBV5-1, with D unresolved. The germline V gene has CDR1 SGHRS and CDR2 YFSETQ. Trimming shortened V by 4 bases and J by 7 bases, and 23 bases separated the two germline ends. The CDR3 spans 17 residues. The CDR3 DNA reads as TGCGCCAGCAGCCTCGATCCCGACCAGTTATACGACGGGGAGCTGTTTTTT. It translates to CASSLDPDQLYDGELFF.

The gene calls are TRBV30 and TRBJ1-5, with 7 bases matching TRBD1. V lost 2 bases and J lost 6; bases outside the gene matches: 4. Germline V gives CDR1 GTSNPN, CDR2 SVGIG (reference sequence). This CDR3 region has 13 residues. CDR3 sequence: CAWSRQGGQPQHF. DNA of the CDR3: TGTGCCTGGAGTCGACAGGGCGGTCAGCCCCAGCATTTT.

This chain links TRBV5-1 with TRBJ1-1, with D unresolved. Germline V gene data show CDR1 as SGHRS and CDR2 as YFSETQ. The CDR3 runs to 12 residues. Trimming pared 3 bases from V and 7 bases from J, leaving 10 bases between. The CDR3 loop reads CASSWGVGEAFF. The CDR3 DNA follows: TGCGCCAGCAGCTGGGGAGTGGGTGAAGCTTTCTTT.

CDR3 sequence reads: CASSLQRNTIYF. The CDR3, as DNA: TGTGCCAGCAGCCTACAGCGAAACACCATATATTTT. The V gene is TRBV2, the J gene TRBJ1-3; no definite D call. CDR3 length equals 12 residues. Looked up from germline, CDR1 is SNHLY and CDR2 is FYNNEI. The germline V and J ends were trimmed by 6 bases and 5 bases, with 8 bases remaining between them. Together with reference TRBV2 and TRBJ1-3, the CDR3 gives the full variable domain: EPEVTQTPSHQVTQMGQEVILRCVPISNHLYFYWYRQILGQKVEFLVSFYNNEISEKSEIFDDQFSVERPDGSNFTLKIRSTKLEDSAMYFCASSLQRNTIYFGEGSWLTVV.

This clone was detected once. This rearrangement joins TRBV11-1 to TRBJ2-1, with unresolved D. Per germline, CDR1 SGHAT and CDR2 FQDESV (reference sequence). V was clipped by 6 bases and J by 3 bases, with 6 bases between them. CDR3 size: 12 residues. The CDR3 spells CASSASYNEQFF. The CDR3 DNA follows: TGTGCCAGCAGTGCTAGCTACAATGAGCAGTTCTTC.